This record looks at one T cell receptor (beta chain) sequence and its context. These data are taken from a study of T cell responses to AZD1222 COVID-19 vaccine. The CDR3 extends over 14 amino acids. V lost 5 bases to trimming and J lost 1 base, with 11 bases between them. Germline CDR1 LNHDA, CDR2 SQIVND (reference sequence). Profiled with immunoSEQ multiplex PCR; TCRdb holds only in-frame clones, not every one. The sample includes about 110,000 clones, about 80% of them seen just once. The specimen comprised peripheral blood, sampled on day 0 of AZD1222 vaccination. The rearrangement joins TRBV19 to TRBJ2-5, with a possible D match to TRBD2 (6 bases). The sequence was collected from an adult in good health. In DNA, the CDR3 is TGTGCCAGTAGTTATGGAGGGATCCAAGAGACCCAGTACTTC. Translation: CASSYGGIQETQYF.